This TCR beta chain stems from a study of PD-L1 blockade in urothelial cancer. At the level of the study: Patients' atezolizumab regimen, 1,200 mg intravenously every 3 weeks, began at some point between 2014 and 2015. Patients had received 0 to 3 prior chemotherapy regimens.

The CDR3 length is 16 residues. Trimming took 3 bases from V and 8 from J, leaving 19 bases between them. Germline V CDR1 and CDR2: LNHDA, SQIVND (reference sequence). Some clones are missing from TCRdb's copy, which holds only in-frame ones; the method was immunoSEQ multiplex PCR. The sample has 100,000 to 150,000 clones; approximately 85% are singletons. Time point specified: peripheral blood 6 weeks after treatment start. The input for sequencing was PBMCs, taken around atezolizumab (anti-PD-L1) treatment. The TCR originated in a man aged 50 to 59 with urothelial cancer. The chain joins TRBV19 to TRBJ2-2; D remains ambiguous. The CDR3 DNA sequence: TGTGCCAGTAGTATCTTTACCCTTGAGTTTCCGGGGGAGCTGTTTTTT. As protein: CASSIFTLEFPGELFF. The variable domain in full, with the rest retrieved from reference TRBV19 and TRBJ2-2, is DGGITQSPKYLFRKEGQNVTLSCEQNLNHDAMYWYRQDPGQGLRLIYYSQIVNDFQKGDIAEGYSVSREKKESFPLTVTSAQKNPTAFYLCASSIFTLEFPGELFFGEGSRLTVL.